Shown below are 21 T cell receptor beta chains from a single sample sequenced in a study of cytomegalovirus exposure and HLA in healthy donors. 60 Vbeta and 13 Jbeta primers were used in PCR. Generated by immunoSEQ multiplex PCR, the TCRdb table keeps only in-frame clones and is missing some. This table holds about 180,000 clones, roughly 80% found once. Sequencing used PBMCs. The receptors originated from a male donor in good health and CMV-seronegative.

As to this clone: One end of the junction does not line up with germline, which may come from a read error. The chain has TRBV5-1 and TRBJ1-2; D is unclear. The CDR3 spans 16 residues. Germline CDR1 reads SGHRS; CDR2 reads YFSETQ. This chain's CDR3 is CASSFGGRSRPSGYPF. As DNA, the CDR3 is TGCGCCAGCAGTTTTGGAGGGCGTAGCCGACCGTCCGGCTACCCCTTC.

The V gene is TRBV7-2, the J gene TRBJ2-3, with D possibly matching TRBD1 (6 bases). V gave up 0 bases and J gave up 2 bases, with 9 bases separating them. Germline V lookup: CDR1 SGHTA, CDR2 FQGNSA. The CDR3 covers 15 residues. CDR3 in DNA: TGTGCCAGCAGCTTAGCGGGGGCCTTCACAGATACGCAGTATTTT. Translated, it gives CASSLAGAFTDTQYF.

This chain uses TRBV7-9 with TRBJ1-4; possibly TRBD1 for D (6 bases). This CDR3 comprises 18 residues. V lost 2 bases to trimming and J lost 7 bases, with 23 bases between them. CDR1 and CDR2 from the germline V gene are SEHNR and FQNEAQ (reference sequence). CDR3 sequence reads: CASSLSRDILPWGEKLFF. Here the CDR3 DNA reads TGTGCCAGCAGCTTATCTAGGGACATCCTCCCTTGGGGTGAAAAACTGTTTTTT.

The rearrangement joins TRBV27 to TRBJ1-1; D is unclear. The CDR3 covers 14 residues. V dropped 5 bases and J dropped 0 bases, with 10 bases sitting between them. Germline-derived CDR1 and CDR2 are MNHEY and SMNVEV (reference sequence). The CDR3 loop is CASSPLTVNTEAFF. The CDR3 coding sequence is TGTGCCAGCAGTCCCCTTACAGTGAACACTGAAGCTTTCTTT.

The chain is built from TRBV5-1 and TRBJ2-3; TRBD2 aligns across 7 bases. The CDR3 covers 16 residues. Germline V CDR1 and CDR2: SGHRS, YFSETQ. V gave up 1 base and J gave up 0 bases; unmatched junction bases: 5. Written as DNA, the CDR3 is TGCGCCAGCAGCTTGCCCAGCGGGACTAGCACAGATACGCAGTATTTT. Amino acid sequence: CASSLPSGTSTDTQYF.

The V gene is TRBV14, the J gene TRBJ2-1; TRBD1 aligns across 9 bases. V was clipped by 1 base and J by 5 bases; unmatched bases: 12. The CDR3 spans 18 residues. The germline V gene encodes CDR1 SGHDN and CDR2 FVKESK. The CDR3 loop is CASSQGQGGAWSDNEQFF. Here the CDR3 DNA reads TGTGCCAGCAGCCAAGGACAGGGGGGAGCCTGGAGTGACAATGAGCAGTTCTTC.

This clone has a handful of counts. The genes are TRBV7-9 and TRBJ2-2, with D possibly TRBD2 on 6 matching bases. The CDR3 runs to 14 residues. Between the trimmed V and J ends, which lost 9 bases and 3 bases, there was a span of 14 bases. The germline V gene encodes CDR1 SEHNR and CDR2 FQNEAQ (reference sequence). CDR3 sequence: CASGGFIDTGELFF. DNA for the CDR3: TGTGCCAGTGGGGGGTTCATAGACACCGGGGAGCTGTTTTTT.

Here the CDR3 reads CASSKAQGPNEQFF. CDR3 bases: TGTGCCAGCAGCAAAGCACAGGGCCCCAATGAGCAGTTCTTC. The chain combines TRBV21-1 with TRBJ2-1; whether TRBD1, the table's D call, matches the DNA was not checked. TRBV21-1 is listed as a pseudogene. The CDR3 consists of 14 residues.

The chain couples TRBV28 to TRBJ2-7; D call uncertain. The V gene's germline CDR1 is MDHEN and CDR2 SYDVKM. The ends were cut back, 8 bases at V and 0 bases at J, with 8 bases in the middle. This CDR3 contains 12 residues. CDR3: CASCRFSYEQYF. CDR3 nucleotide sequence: TGTGCCAGCTGCAGATTCTCCTACGAGCAGTACTTC.

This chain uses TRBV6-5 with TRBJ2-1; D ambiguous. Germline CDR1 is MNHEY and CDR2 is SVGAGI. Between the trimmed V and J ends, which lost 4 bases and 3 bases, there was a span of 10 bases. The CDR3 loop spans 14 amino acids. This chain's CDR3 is CASSFSTDYNEQFF. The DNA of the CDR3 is TGTGCCAGCAGTTTTTCGACTGACTACAATGAGCAGTTCTTC.

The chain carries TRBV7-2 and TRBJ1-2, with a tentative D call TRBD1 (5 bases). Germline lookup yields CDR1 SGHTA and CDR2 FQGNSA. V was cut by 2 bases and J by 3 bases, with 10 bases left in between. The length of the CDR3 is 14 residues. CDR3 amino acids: CASSLQGEDYGYTF. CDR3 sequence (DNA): TGTGCCAGCAGCTTACAGGGTGAGGACTATGGCTACACCTTC.

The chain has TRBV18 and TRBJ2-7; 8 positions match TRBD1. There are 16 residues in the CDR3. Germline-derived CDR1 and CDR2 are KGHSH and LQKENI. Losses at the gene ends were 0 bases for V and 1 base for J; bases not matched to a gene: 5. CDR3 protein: CASSPPPTGVSYEQYF. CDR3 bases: TGTGCCAGCTCACCACCGCCGACAGGGGTGTCCTACGAGCAGTACTTC.

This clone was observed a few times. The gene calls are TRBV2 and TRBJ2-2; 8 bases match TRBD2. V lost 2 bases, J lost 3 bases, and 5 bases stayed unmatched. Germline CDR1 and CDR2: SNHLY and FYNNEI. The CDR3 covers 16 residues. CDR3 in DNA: TGTGCCAGCAGTGAACGGGGGGGAGTTGACACCGGGGAGCTGTTTTTT. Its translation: CASSERGGVDTGELFF.

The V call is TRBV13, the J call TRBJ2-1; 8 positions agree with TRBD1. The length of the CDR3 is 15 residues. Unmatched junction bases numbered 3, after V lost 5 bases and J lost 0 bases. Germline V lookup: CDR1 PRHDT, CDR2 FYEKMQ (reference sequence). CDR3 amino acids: CASSRTGGSYNEQFF. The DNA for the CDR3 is TGTGCCAGCAGCCGAACAGGGGGCTCCTACAATGAGCAGTTCTTC.

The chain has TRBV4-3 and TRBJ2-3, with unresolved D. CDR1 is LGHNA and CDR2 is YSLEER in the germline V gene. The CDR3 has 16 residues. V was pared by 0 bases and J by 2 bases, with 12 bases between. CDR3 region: CASSQEHRTLTDTQYF. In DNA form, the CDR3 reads TGCGCCAGCAGCCAAGAACACAGAACCCTCACAGATACGCAGTATTTT.

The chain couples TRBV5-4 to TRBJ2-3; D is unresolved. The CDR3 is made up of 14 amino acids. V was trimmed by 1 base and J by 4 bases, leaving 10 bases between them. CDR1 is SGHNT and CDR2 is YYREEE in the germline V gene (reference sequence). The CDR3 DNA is TGTGCCAGCAGCTTGTCTCGTCTTGCAGATACGCAGTATTTT. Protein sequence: CASSLSRLADTQYF.

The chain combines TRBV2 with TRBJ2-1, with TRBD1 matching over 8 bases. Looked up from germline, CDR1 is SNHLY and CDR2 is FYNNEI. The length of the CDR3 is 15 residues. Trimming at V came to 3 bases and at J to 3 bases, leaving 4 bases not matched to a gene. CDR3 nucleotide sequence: TGTGCCAGCAGTGATCAGGACAGGGTCTACAATGAGCAGTTCTTC. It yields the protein CASSDQDRVYNEQFF. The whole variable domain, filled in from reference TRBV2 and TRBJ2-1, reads EPEVTQTPSHQVTQMGQEVILRCVPISNHLYFYWYRQILGQKVEFLVSFYNNEISEKSEIFDDQFSVERPDGSNFTLKIRSTKLEDSAMYFCASSDQDRVYNEQFFGPGTRLTVL.

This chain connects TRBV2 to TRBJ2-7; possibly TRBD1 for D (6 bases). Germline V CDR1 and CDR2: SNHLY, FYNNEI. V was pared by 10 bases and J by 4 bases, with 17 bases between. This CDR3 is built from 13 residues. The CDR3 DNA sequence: TGTGCCACCAGAAGAGGGGGACGTTACGAGCAGTACTTC. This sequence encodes CATRRGGRYEQYF.

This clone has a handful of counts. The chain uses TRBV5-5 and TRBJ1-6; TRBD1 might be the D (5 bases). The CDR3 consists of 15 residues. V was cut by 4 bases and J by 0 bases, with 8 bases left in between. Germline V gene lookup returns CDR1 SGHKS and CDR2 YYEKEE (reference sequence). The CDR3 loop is CASSQGLSYNSPLHF. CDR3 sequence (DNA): TGTGCCAGCAGCCAGGGCCTCTCCTATAATTCACCCCTCCACTTT.

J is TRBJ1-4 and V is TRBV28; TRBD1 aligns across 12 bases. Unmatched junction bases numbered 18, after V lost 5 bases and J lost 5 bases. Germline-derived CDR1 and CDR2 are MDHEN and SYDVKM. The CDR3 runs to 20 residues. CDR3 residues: CASSPPGQGAFVIKNEKLFF. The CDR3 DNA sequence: TGTGCCAGCAGTCCCCCGGGACAGGGGGCCTTCGTAATAAAGAATGAAAAACTGTTTTTT.

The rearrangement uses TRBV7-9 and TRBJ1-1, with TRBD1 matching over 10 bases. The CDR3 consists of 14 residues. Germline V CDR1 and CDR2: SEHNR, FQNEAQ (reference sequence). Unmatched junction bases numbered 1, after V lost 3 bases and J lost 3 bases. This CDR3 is CASSFGQGDTEAFF. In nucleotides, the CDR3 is TGTGCCAGCAGCTTTGGACAGGGGGACACTGAAGCTTTCTTT.